What follows describes a single TCR beta chain. A read error may produce the germline difference seen at one junction end. The germline V gene has CDR1 SQVTM and CDR2 ANQGSEA. This CDR3 spans 13 amino acids. The data are from a study of tumor-infiltrating lymphocytes in primary liver carcinoma. Study overall: Sample yields of productive TCRbeta reads, ranging from roughly 3.5 to 7.13 million, were similar across tissue types.

From about 0.45 ug total RNA, TCR beta cDNA was generated with a primer in the constant region. ARM-PCR was slightly modified, and three nested multiplex PCR rounds with it gave rise to the TCR beta libraries. For approximately 11 cycles apiece, the opening two PCR rounds ran with TRBV1-TRBV30 forward primers and a C-beta reverse primer. Each CDR3 protein gets one entry after TCRdb re-called the multiplex PCR reads with MiXCR. Here the sample spans 150,000 to 200,000 distinct CDR3 sequences, just under 85% being singletons. The tissue used was unsorted bulk material of about 19-30 mg. RNA and DNA were co-extracted from it with the AllPrep DNA/RNA mini kit.

Specimen: tumor tissue from primary liver carcinoma. The chain links TRBV29-1 to TRBJ2-7; no clear D gene. The origin of this receptor is a man aged 35-49 years with primary liver carcinoma and hepatitis B virus infection. The CDR3 DNA is TGCAGCGTCGATATAGGGTATGTCGACAAGCAGTACTTT. This translates into CSVDIGYVDKQYF.